These 2 T cell receptor beta chains were all obtained from the same sample, sequenced in a study of cytomegalovirus exposure and HLA in healthy donors. Vbeta (60) and Jbeta (13) primers were used in the PCR. The protocol was immunoSEQ multiplex PCR, while the TCRdb copy is restricted to in-frame clones and leaves out a portion. The sample table sets out some 180,000 clones. The sample was PBMCs. The receptors derive from a man aged 30 to 45 in good health and CMV-seronegative.

The chain links TRBV5-1 to TRBJ2-7; possible D gene TRBD2, 5 bases. The CDR3 contains 14 residues. The germline V gene has CDR1 SGHRS and CDR2 YFSETQ. V lost 4 bases, J lost 5 bases, and 16 bases lay in between. CDR3 sequence: CASSPSVLVNEQYF. DNA of the CDR3: TGCGCCAGCAGCCCAAGCGTACTAGTAAACGAGCAGTACTTC.

The chain links TRBV27 to TRBJ2-5, with a tentative D call TRBD1 (7 bases). CDR3 length: 15 amino acids. V was clipped by 2 bases and J by 4 bases, with 14 bases between them. Germline CDR1 MNHEY, CDR2 SMNVEV (reference sequence). Written as DNA, the CDR3 is TGTGCCAGCAGTTTACAGCAGGGGGGCCCAGAGACCCAGTACTTC. Translating it yields CASSLQQGGPETQYF.